The rows below give T cell receptor beta chains drawn from one sample of a study of blood T cell repertoires in COVID-19. The assay was immunoSEQ multiplex PCR, and TCRdb's table has in-frame clones only and misses some. Of roughly 250,000 clones listed, 75% to 90% are singletons. Sequencing input: peripheral blood. Receptors originate from a man aged 25-45 years with acute or convalescent COVID-19. Each CDR3 is given with its conserved first and last residue. A D gene is named only where the DNA matches it firmly. The size entry is marked missing in some rows and otherwise reads once, few, many or a size class.

j_gene	abundance	v_gene	d_gene	CDR3nt	CDR3aa
TRBJ2-5	NA	TRBV4-1	TRBD1	TGCGCCAGCAGCCGGGGACAGCCCCAAGAGACCCAGTACTTC	CASSRGQPQETQYF
TRBJ1-2	NA	TRBV5-4	TRBD1	TGTGCCAGCAGCCCCTGGACAGGGGGCAGCTATGGCTACACCTTC	CASSPWTGGSYGYTF
TRBJ1-6	NA	TRBV18	TRBD1	TGTGCCAGCTCACCACGGGGACAGGCGGGTAATTCACCCCTCCACTTT	CASSPRGQAGNSPLHF
TRBJ1-6	NA	TRBV2	TRBD1	TGTGCCAGCAGTGTAAGGGATCGGACAGGGAGATCACCCCTCCACTTT	CASSVRDRTGRSPLHF
TRBJ1-1	NA	TRBV2	NA	TGTGCCAGCAGGGCTGACAGATACTACACTGAAGCTTTCTTT	CASRADRYYTEAFF
TRBJ2-2	NA	TRBV7-3	TRBD1	TGTGCCAGCAGTCAACGACAGGGGGCGTCCGGGGAGCTGTTTTTT	CASSQRQGASGELFF
TRBJ1-1	NA	TRBV13	NA	TGTGCCAGCAGCTTAGACAGGAGCTACACTGAAGCTTTCTTT	CASSLDRSYTEAFF
TRBJ2-7	NA	TRBV27	TRBD1	TGTGCCAGCAGCCCGACAGGGGAAGCCTACGAGCAGTACTTC	CASSPTGEAYEQYF
TRBJ2-1	NA	TRBV30	TRBD1	TGTGCCTGGAGTGGCGCCGGGACAGGGAGATGGGGTGAGCAGTTCTTC	CAWSGAGTGRWGEQFF
TRBJ2-3	NA	TRBV11-2	TRBD2	TGTGCCAGCAGGTCCGGACTAGGCCGGACTAGCACAGATACGCAGTATTTT	CASRSGLGRTSTDTQYF
TRBJ2-3	NA	TRBV27	NA	TGTGCCAGCAGTCTCCTGGACATTAGCACAGATACGCAGTATTTT	CASSLLDISTDTQYF
TRBJ2-5	NA	TRBV2	TRBD1	TGTGCCAGCAGTGAAGATGGGGGACAGAGGGAGACCCAGTACTTC	CASSEDGGQRETQYF
TRBJ2-6	NA	TRBV9	NA	TGTGCCAGCAGCCTTTATTCTGGGGCCAACGTCCTGACTTTC	CASSLYSGANVLTF
TRBJ2-1	once	TRBV5-1	TRBD2	TGCGCCAGCAGCTTACGACTAGCGGGGGGCAATGAGCAGTTCTTC	CASSLRLAGGNEQFF
TRBJ2-7	NA	TRBV6-6	TRBD2	TGTGCCAGCAGGCCCCGACTAGCGTCCGAGCAGTACTTC	CASRPRLASEQYF
TRBJ1-2	once	TRBV29-1	NA	TGCAGCGTTGGAGGACAGAACTATGGCTACACCTTC	CSVGGQNYGYTF
TRBJ2-5	NA	TRBV9	TRBD2	TGTGCCAGCAGCCGGGAGGCGGGAGGGCCGGAGGAGACCCAGTACTTC	CASSREAGGPEETQYF
TRBJ2-1	NA	TRBV7-9	TRBD1	TGTGCCAGCAGCCAAACGACAGGGCATGAGCAGTTCTTC	CASSQTTGHEQFF
TRBJ2-2	NA	TRBV6-5	TRBD2	TGTGCCAGCACCGCGGGGGGTTACACCGGGGAGCTGTTTTTT	CASTAGGYTGELFF
TRBJ1-2	NA	TRBV4-1	NA	TGCGCCAGCAAAATCTCTCAGAGTTCAGGTAGCTATGGCTACACCTTC	CASKISQSSGSYGYTF
TRBJ1-1	once	TRBV27	TRBD1	TGTGCCAGCAGTCGACAACAGGGGGCGGACACTGAAGCTTTCTTT	CASSRQQGADTEAFF
TRBJ2-5	once	TRBV2	TRBD1	TGTGCCAGTCTCCCGGGACAGGGATGGGTACGAGAGACCCAGTACTTC	CASLPGQGWVRETQYF
TRBJ1-2	NA	TRBV28	NA	TGTGCCAGCACTTTGGGGAGTCGGGGAATTTACTATGGCTACACCTTC	CASTLGSRGIYYGYTF
TRBJ2-6	NA	TRBV5-6	TRBD1	TGTGCCAGCAGCATTAGGGGGACAGGGGGAGGCTCTGGGGCCAACGTCCTGACTTTC	CASSIRGTGGGSGANVLTF
TRBJ2-1	few	TRBV11-3	TRBD2	TGTGCCAGCAGCTGGACTAGATCGGACAATGAGCAGTTCTTC	CASSWTRSDNEQFF
TRBJ1-2	NA	TRBV18	NA	TGTGCCAGCTCAGGGATGCAGGGGATTTCTAACTATGGCTACACCTTC	CASSGMQGISNYGYTF
TRBJ2-7	once	TRBV5-1	TRBD2	TGCGCCAGCAGCTTACTAGCGGGCCTCTCCTACGAGCAGTACTTC	CASSLLAGLSYEQYF
TRBJ2-2	NA	TRBV7-6	NA	TGTGCCAGCAGCTTACGTACCGGGGAGCTGTTTTTT	CASSLRTGELFF
TRBJ1-5	NA	TRBV19	NA	TGTGCCAGTAGTACCTGGGGGGGTAGCAATCAGCCCCAGCATTTT	CASSTWGGSNQPQHF
TRBJ2-5	NA	TRBV2	TRBD2	TGTGCCAAAAGCCGGACTAGCGGGGGGCCAGAGACCCAGTACTTC	CAKSRTSGGPETQYF
TRBJ2-7	NA	TRBV11-3	TRBD1	TGTGCCAGCAGCCCCGGGACAGGGGGCAAGGAGCAGTACTTC	CASSPGTGGKEQYF
TRBJ1-4	NA	TRBV6-5	NA	TGTGCCAGCAGTCCCAGGGGATCAAATGAAAAACTGTTTTTT	CASSPRGSNEKLFF
TRBJ1-4	NA	TRBV27	TRBD1	TGTGCCAGCAGTTGGACAGGACAGGGTGATGAAAAACTGTTTTTT	CASSWTGQGDEKLFF
TRBJ1-1	NA	TRBV2	TRBD1	TGTGCCAGCACTCAGGGGGAGAACACTGAAGCTTTCTTT	CASTQGENTEAFF
TRBJ2-7	NA	TRBV7-9	TRBD2	TGTGCCAGCAGCTTAGTACTAGCGGGAGCCCACGAGCAGTACTTC	CASSLVLAGAHEQYF
TRBJ2-3	NA	TRBV10-1	TRBD2	TGCGCCAGCAGTGAGGCGTGGCGGGGGAGGGGCGACCTTCATACGCAGTATTTT	CASSEAWRGRGDLHTQYF
TRBJ2-2	NA	TRBV12-5	NA	TGTGCTAGTGGTCCGGAGGGGCAGACCGGGGAGCTGTTTTTT	CASGPEGQTGELFF
TRBJ2-6	NA	TRBV7-3	TRBD1	TGTGCCAGCAGCCTAGGGACAGGGGGCTCTGGGGCCAACGTCCTGACTTTC	CASSLGTGGSGANVLTF
TRBJ2-1	NA	TRBV9	TRBD2	TGTGCCAGCATCTTACAAGATGGACTAGCGGTTAGCTCCTACAATGAGCAGTTCTTC	CASILQDGLAVSSYNEQFF
TRBJ1-5	NA	TRBV19	NA	TGTGCCAGTAGTATGAGGACAGCTGATCAGCCCCAGCATTTT	CASSMRTADQPQHF
TRBJ2-1	NA	TRBV5-4	TRBD1	TGTGCCAGCAGCCGCACAGGGGTCCGCCTCAATGAGCAGTTCTTC	CASSRTGVRLNEQFF
TRBJ2-2	NA	TRBV6-6	TRBD2	TGTGCCAGCAACTCACTAGCGCAGAACACCGGGGAGCTGTTTTTT	CASNSLAQNTGELFF
TRBJ1-2	NA	TRBV20-1	NA	TGCAGTGCTAGACAGAAGAATGGCTACACCTTC	CSARQKNGYTF
TRBJ2-7	NA	TRBV28	NA	TGTGCCAGCAGTTTAACAGGGAGCTCCTACGAGCAGTACTTC	CASSLTGSSYEQYF
TRBJ2-7	once	TRBV29-1	TRBD1	TGCAGCGTTGAAGATGGTAGGGGGCAGGAGAAATACTTC	CSVEDGRGQEKYF
TRBJ2-6	NA	TRBV5-1	NA	TGCGCCAGCAGCTCGGAGGGGGCCAGGGCGTATTCTGGGGCCAACGTCCTGACTTTC	CASSSEGARAYSGANVLTF
TRBJ2-3	NA	TRBV19	TRBD2	TGTGCCAGTAGACCCCCGAGCGGGGGGGGGTATACGCAGTATTTT	CASRPPSGGGYTQYF
TRBJ1-4	few	TRBV28	NA	TGTGCCAGCAGTTTCTATGGTGTAACTAATGAAAAACTGTTTTTT	CASSFYGVTNEKLFF
TRBJ1-2	NA	TRBV12-3/TRBV12-4	NA	TGTGCCAGCAGTTTAGGGGGCTACTATGGCTACACCTTC	CASSLGGYYGYTF
TRBJ2-7	NA	TRBV6-5	NA	TGTGCCAGCAGTTACCACCAGGGGACCTACGAGCAGTACTTC	CASSYHQGTYEQYF
TRBJ1-2	NA	TRBV10-1	NA	TGCGCCAGCAGTATGAAAGGAGGCTATGGCTACACCTTC	CASSMKGGYGYTF
TRBJ1-1	NA	TRBV18	NA	TGTGCCAGCTCACCACAGGGAGGCAACACTGAAGCTTTCTTT	CASSPQGGNTEAFF
TRBJ1-2	NA	TRBV28	NA	TGTGCCAGCAGGCAGGCTCCCCTTGGCTACACCTTC	CASRQAPLGYTF
TRBJ2-1	once	TRBV7-9	NA	TGTGCCAGCAGTCTAGAAGGTTATAGGGGGAAAGCTTTTGTCGGTGAGCAGTTCTTC	CASSLEGYRGKAFVGEQFF
TRBJ2-1	NA	TRBV29-1	TRBD2	TGCAGCGTTGAAGTATGGGAGGAAGAGGGACTACTCTACAATGAGCAGTTCTTC	CSVEVWEEEGLLYNEQFF